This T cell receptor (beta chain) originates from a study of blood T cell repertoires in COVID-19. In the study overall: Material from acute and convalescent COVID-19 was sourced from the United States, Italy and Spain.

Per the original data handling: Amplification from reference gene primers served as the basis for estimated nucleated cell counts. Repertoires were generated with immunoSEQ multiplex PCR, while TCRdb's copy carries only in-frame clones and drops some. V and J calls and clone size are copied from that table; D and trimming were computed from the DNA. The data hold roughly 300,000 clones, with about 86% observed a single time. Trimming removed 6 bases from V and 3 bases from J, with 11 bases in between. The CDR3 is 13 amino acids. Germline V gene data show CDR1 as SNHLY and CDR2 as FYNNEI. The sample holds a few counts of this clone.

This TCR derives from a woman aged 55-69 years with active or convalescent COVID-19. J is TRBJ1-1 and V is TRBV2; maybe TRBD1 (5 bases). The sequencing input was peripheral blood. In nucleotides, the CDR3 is TGTGCCAGCAGAACAGGTTCTTACACTGAAGCTTTCTTT. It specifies CASRTGSYTEAFF.